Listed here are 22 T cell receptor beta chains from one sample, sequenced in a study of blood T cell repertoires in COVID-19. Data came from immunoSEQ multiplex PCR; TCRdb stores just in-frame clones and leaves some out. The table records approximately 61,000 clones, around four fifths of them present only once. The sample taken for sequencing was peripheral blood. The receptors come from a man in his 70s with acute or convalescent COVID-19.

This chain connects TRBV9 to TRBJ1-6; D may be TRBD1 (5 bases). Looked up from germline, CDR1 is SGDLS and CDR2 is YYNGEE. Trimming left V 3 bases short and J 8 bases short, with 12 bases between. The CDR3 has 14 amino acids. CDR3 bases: TGTGCCAGCAGCGCCTCCGGGGGGGATTCACCCCTCCACTTT. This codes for CASSASGGDSPLHF.

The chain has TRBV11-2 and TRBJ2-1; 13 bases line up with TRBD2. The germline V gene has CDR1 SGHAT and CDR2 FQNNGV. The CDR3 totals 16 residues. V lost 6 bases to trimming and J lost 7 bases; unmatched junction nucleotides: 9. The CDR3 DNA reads TGTGCCAGCAGTCGTTTTACTAGCGGGGGGGCGAATGAGCAGTTCTTC. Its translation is CASSRFTSGGANEQFF.

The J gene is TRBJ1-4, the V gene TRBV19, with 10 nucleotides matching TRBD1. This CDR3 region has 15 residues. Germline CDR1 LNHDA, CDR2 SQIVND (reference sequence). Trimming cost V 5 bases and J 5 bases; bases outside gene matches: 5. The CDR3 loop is CASSPGQGNNEKLFF. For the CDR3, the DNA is TGTGCCAGTAGTCCGGGACAGGGGAACAATGAAAAACTGTTTTTT.

CDR3 nucleotides: TGTGCCAGTAGTACCTCCTGGCCTGGGGCCAACGTCCTGACTTTC. Amino acid sequence: CASSTSWPGANVLTF. The rearrangement joins TRBV19 to TRBJ2-6, with D hard to call. The germline V gene encodes CDR1 LNHDA and CDR2 SQIVND (reference sequence). The CDR3 is 15 residues long. V shed 4 bases and J shed 2 bases, with 9 bases lying between them.

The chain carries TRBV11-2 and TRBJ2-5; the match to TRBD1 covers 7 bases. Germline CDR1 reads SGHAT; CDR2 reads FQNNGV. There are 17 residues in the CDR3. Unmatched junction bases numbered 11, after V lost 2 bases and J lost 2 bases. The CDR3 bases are TGTGCCAGCAGCTTATTTAAGGCCCCGACAGGGCAAGAGACCCAGTACTTC. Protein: CASSLFKAPTGQETQYF.

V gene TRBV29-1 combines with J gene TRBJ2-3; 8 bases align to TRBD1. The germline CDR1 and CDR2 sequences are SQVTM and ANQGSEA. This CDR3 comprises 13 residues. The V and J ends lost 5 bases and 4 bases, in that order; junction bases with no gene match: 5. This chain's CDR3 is CSVKDRAPDTQYF. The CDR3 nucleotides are TGCAGCGTTAAGGACAGGGCCCCAGATACGCAGTATTTT.

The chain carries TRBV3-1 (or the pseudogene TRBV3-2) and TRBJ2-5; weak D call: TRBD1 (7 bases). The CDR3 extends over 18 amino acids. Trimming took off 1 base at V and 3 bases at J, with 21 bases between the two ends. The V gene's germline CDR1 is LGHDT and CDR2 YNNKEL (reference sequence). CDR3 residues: CASSQGRWGQGGEETQYF. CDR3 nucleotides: TGTGCCAGCAGCCAAGGGAGGTGGGGGCAGGGGGGAGAAGAGACCCAGTACTTC.

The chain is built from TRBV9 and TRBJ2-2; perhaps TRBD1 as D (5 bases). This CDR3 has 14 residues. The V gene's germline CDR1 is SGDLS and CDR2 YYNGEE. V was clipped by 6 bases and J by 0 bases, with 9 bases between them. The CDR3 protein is CASMETANTGELFF. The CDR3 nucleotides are TGTGCCAGCATGGAGACAGCGAACACCGGGGAGCTGTTTTTT.

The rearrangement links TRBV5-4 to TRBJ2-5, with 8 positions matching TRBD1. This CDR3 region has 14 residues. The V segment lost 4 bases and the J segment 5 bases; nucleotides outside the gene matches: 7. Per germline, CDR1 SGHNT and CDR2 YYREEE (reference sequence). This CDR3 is CASSRQGAYETQYF. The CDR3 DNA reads TGTGCCAGCAGCCGTCAGGGGGCCTATGAGACCCAGTACTTC. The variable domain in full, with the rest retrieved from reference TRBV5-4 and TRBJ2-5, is ETGVTQSPTHLIKTRGQQVTLRCSSQSGHNTVSWYQQALGQGPQFIFQYYREEENGRGNFPPRFSGLQFPNYSSELNVNALELDDSALYLCASSRQGAYETQYFGPGTRLLVL.

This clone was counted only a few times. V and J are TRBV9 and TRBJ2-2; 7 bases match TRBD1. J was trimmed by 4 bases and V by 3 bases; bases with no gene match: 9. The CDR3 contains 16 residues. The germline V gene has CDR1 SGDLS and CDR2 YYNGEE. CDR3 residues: CASSAQGFGSTGELFF. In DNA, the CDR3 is TGTGCCAGCAGCGCACAGGGGTTCGGAAGCACCGGGGAGCTGTTTTTT.

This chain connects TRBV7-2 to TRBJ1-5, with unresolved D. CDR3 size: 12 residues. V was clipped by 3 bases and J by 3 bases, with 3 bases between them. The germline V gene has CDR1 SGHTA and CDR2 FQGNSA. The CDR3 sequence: CASSFNNQPQHF. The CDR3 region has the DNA TGTGCCAGCAGCTTTAACAATCAGCCCCAGCATTTT.

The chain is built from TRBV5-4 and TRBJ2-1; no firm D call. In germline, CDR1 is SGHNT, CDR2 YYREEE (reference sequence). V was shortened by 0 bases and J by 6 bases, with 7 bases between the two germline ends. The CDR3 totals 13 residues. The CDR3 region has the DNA TGTGCCAGCAGCTTGGAAGCTAGCAATGAGCAGTTCTTC. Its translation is CASSLEASNEQFF.

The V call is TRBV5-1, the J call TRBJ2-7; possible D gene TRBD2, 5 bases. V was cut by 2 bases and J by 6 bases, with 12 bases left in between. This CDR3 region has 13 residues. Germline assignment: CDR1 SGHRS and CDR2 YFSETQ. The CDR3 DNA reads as TGCGCCAGCAGCTTTCCGGGTGAGGGCGAGCAGTACTTC. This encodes CASSFPGEGEQYF.

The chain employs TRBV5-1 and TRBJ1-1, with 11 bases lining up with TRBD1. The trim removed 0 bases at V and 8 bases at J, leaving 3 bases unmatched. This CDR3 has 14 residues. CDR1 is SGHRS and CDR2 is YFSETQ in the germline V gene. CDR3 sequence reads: CASSLGTGGSEAFF. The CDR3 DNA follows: TGCGCCAGCAGCTTGGGGACAGGGGGCTCGGAAGCTTTCTTT.

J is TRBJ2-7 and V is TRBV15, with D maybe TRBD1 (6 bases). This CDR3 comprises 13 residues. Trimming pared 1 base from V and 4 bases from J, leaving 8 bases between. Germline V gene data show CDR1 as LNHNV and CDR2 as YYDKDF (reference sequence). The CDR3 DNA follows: TGTGCCACCAGCAGAGCCCAGGGGTACGAGCAGTACTTC. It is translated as CATSRAQGYEQYF.

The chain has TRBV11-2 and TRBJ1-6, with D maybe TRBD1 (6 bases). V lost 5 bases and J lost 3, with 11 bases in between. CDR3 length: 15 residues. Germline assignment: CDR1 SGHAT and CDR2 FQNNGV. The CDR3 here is CASSQGFHYNSPLHF. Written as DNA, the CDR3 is TGTGCCAGCAGCCAGGGGTTCCACTATAATTCACCCCTCCACTTT.

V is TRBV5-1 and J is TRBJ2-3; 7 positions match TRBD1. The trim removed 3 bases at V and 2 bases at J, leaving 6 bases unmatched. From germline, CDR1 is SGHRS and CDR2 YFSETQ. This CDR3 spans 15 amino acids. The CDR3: CASSSGGTVTDTQYF. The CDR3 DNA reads TGCGCCAGCAGCTCCGGTGGGACAGTCACAGATACGCAGTATTTT.

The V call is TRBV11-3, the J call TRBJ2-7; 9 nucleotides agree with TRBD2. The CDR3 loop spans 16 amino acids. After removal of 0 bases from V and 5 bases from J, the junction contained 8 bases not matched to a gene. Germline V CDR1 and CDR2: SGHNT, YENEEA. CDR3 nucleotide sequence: TGTGCCAGCAGCTTAGAGGGAACCGGGACTAGCAACGAGCAGTACTTC. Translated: CASSLEGTGTSNEQYF.

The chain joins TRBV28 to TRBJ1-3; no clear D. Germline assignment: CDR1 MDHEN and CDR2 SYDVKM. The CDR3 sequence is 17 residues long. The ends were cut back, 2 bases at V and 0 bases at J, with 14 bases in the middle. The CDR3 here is CASSLVSGPVSGNTIYF. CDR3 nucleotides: TGTGCCAGCAGTTTAGTATCAGGCCCCGTCTCTGGAAACACCATATATTTT. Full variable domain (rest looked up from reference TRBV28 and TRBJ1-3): DVKVTQSSRYLVKRTGEKVFLECVQDMDHENMFWYRQDPGLGLRLIYFSYDVKMKEKGDIPEGYSVSREKKERFSLILESASTNQTSMYLCASSLVSGPVSGNTIYFGEGSWLTVV.

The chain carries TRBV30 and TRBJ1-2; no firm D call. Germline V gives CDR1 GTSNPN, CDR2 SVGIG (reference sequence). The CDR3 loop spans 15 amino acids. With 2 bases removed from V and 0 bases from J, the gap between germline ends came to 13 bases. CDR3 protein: CAWSNREQANYGYTF. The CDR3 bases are TGTGCCTGGAGTAATCGGGAGCAGGCTAACTATGGCTACACCTTC.

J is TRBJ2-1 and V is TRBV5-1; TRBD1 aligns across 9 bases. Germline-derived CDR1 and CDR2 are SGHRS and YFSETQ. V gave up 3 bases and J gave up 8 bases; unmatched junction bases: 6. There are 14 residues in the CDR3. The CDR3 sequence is CASSSLRQGDEQFF. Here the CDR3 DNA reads TGCGCCAGCAGCTCGTTGAGACAGGGGGATGAGCAGTTCTTC.

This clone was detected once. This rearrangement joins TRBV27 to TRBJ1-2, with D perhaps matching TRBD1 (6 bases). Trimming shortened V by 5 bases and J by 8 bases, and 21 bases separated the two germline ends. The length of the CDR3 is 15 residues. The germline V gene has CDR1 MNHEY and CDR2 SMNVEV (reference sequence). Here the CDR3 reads CASSRIQGGDWGYTF. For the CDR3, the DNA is TGTGCCAGCAGTAGAATACAGGGCGGCGACTGGGGCTACACCTTC.